Sequencing of this TCR beta chain was carried out in a study of cytomegalovirus exposure and HLA in healthy donors. The CDR3 spans 14 residues. The germline V gene has CDR1 KGHSH and CDR2 LQKENI. The trim removed 3 bases at V and 4 bases at J, leaving 3 bases unmatched. The PCR employed 60 Vbeta primers together with 13 Jbeta primers. Sequenced by immunoSEQ multiplex PCR; TCRdb stores in-frame clones only, minus some. Of some 130,000 clones listed, about 85% are singletons. With respect to this clone: Additional DNA sequences in this sample encode the identical CDR3.

Sequenced input: PBMCs. V usage is TRBV18 and J usage is TRBJ2-7; 10 nucleotides match TRBD2. This sequence originates from a female donor in good health and CMV-seronegative. CDR3: CASSPGLASYEQYF. CDR3 coding DNA: TGTGCCAGCTCACCGGGACTAGCGAGTTACGAGCAGTACTTC.